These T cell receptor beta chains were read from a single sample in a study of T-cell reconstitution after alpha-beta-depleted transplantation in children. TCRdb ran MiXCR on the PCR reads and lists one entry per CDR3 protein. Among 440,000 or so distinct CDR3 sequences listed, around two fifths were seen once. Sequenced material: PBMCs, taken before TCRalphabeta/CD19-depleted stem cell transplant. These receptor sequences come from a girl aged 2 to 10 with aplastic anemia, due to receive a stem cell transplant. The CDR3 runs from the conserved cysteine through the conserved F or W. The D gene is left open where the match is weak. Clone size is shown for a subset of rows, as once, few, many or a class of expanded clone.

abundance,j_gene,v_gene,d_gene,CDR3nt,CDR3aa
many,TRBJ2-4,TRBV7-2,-,TGTGCCAGCAGATTACAAATAGCCAAAAACATTCAGTACTTC,CASRLQIAKNIQYF
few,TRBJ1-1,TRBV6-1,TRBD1,TGTGCCAGCACCCCCAAGACAGGGGGCGCGGAGAACACTGAAGCTTTCTTT,CASTPKTGGAENTEAFF
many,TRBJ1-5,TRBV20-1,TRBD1,TGCAGTGTAGCGAGGGGACAGCTTTTTGGGGGCAATCAGCCCCAGCATTTT,CSVARGQLFGGNQPQHF
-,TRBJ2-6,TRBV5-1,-,TGCGCCAGCAGCTTGAGTGTCGGCTCTGGGGCCAACGTCCTGACTTTC,CASSLSVGSGANVLTF
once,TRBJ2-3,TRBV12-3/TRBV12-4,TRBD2,TGTGCCAGCAGTTTTGAGCTAGCGGCCGATACGCAGTATTTT,CASSFELAADTQYF
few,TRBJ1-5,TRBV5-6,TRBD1,TGTGCCAGCAGCGTAGCGGGACAGTCTAATCAGCCCCAGCATTTT,CASSVAGQSNQPQHF
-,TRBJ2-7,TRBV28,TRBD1,TGTGCCAGCAATCCAGGGACAGTTTCCTACGAGCAGTACTTC,CASNPGTVSYEQYF
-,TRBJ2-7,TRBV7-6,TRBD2,TGTGCCAGCAGCTTAGAGCTTAGCGGGATGGACGAGCAGTACTTC,CASSLELSGMDEQYF
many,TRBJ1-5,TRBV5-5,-,TGTGCCAGCAGCTTTCGGGCAGGCCCGTCGAGCAATCAGCCCCAGCATTTT,CASSFRAGPSSNQPQHF
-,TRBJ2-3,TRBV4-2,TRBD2,TGTGCCAGCAGCCAAGGGACGCTAGCGGGGGGCCCAGGGACAGATACGCAGTATTTT,CASSQGTLAGGPGTDTQYF
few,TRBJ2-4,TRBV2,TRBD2,TGTGCCAGCAGTGATATTTCTAGCGGGAGAAACATTCAGTACTTC,CASSDISSGRNIQYF
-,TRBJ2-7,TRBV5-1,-,TGCGCCAGCAGCTTGGTGAGCAGGAACGAACCCGAACCGTACTTC,CASSLVSRNEPEPYF
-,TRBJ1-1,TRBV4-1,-,TGCGCCAGCAGCCAGAACACGGGCCGGAACACTGAAGCTTTCTTT,CASSQNTGRNTEAFF
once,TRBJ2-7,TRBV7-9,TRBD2,TGTGCCAGCAGCCCCGGGGGGAGAACCGAGCAGTACTTC,CASSPGGRTEQYF
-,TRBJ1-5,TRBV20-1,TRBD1,TGCAGTGCTAGGGCCCACAGGGGGCGCGGTCAGCCCCAGCATTTT,CSARAHRGRGQPQHF
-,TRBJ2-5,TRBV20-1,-,TGCAGTGCTAGAAGACCTGGACTACTATTAGAGACCCAGTACTTC,CSARRPGLLLETQYF
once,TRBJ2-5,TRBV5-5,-,TGTGCCAGCAGCTTGGACTTTTTCCTTGAGACCCAGTACTTC,CASSLDFFLETQYF
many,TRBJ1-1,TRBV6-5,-,TGTGCCAGCAGTTACGGGACGGAGATCACTGAAGCTTTCTTT,CASSYGTEITEAFF
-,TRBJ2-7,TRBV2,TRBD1,TGTGCCAGCAGTGATAGGGGGCACGAGCAGTACTTC,CASSDRGHEQYF
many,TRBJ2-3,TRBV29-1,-,TGCAGCGTTGATTTAGCGGTCCTCACAGATACGCAGTATTTT,CSVDLAVLTDTQYF
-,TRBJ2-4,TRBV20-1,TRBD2,TGCAGTGCTCGAGGGTTCCGGGAGGTCAAAAACATTCAGTACTTC,CSARGFREVKNIQYF
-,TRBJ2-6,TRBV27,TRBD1,TGTGCCAGCAGTTTAAAAATATGGACAGGGGGGACAGGGGCCAACGTCCTGACTTTC,CASSLKIWTGGTGANVLTF
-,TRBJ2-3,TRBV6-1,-,TGTGCCAGCAGCGCAGGGGTTGGGGGCACAGATACGCAGTATTTT,CASSAGVGGTDTQYF
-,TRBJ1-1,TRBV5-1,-,TGCGCCAGCAGCTTGGAGTATAACACTGAAGCTTTCTTT,CASSLEYNTEAFF
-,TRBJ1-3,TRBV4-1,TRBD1,TGCGCCAGCAGCCAAGGGTACGGGACAGGACTGCGGGGAAACACCATATATTTT,CASSQGYGTGLRGNTIYF
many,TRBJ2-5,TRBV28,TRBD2,TGTGCCAGCAGCTCCCTCCTAGCGGGAGGGGAGACCCAGTACTTC,CASSSLLAGGETQYF
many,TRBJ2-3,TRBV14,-,TGTGCCAGCAGCCAAGATTATTACAGTGCCTCCACAGATACGCAGTATTTT,CASSQDYYSASTDTQYF
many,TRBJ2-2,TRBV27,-,TGTGCCAGCAGTTTATTTTCTCCGAACACCGGGGAGCTGTTTTTT,CASSLFSPNTGELFF
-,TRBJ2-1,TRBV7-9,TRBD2,TGTGCCAGCAGCTTAGTTACTAGCGGGAGATATGAGCAGTTCTTC,CASSLVTSGRYEQFF
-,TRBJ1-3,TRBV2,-,TGTGCCAGCAGTGTCTGGCAGTCTTTCTCTGGAAACACCATATATTTT,CASSVWQSFSGNTIYF
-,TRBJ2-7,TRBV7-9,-,TGTGCCAGCAGCTTATTCGGGGAACCGGGGGAGCAGTACTTC,CASSLFGEPGEQYF
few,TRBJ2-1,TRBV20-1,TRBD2,TGCAGTGCTGGGGTCGTCGGGACTAGCGGAGAGAGGTCCTACAATGAGCAGTTCTTC,CSAGVVGTSGERSYNEQFF
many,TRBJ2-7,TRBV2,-,TGTGCCAGCAGACCCGGGTCTCACTACGAGCAGTACTTC,CASRPGSHYEQYF
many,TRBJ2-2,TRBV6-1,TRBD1,TGTGCCACCGACAGGGTTGGGGGCACCGGGGAGCTGTTTTTT,CATDRVGGTGELFF
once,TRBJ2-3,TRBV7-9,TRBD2,TGTGCCAGCAGCCACGGGGTTGGCGGGAGAAGGACAGATACGCAGTATTTT,CASSHGVGGRRTDTQYF
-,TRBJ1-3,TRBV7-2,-,TGTGCCAGCAGTCATTATCCAGGGTTCTCGACTGGAAACACCATATATTTT,CASSHYPGFSTGNTIYF
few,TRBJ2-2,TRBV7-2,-,TGTGCCAGCAGCTTAGCTTGGGGTTCCACCGGGGAGCTGTTTTTT,CASSLAWGSTGELFF
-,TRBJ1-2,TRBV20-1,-,TGCAGTGCTAGAGAGGGGTTTGGCTACACCTTC,CSAREGFGYTF
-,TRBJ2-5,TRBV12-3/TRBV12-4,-,TGTGCCAGCAGTACCGCCGGGGTGATGGCGGAGACCCAGTACTTC,CASSTAGVMAETQYF
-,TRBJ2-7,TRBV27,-,TGTGCCAGCAGTTTACGCGGGGGCCTCTACGAGCAGTACTTC,CASSLRGGLYEQYF
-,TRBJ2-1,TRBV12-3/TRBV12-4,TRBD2,TGTGCCAGCAGTTTTAGGCTAGCGGGAGGGCGTTCCTACAATGAGCAGTTCTTC,CASSFRLAGGRSYNEQFF